Listed below are T cell receptor beta chains from one sample, sequenced in a study of OX40 agonist ivuxolimab in advanced cancers. Assay used: immunoSEQ multiplex PCR; TCRdb lists only in-frame clones, some missing. In the table there are over 20,000 clones, 75% to 90% of which are singletons. The sample consisted of CD4+ or CD8+ T cells sorted from blood, taken in a trial of the OX40 agonist ivuxolimab. The receptors were sampled from an adult with an advanced solid tumor such as melanoma, head and neck, liver or kidney cancer. CDR3s include the opening cysteine and the closing phenylalanine or tryptophan. The D gene is left open where the match is weak. Only part of the rows carry a size: once, few, many, or a class if the clone is expanded.

d_call,v_call,clone_size,j_call,cdr3_nt,cdr3_aa
NA,TRBV6-5,NA,TRBJ1-6,TGTGCCAGCAGTTACGGTGCAGGCTTTAATTCACCCCTCCACTTT,CASSYGAGFNSPLHF
NA,TRBV18,NA,TRBJ2-3,TGTGCCAGCTCACCACCGGACAGCTCAGATACGCAGTATTTT,CASSPPDSSDTQYF
NA,TRBV7-6,few,TRBJ2-2,TGTGCCAGCAGCTTAGAGGCAGTTAACACCGGGGAGCTGTTTTTT,CASSLEAVNTGELFF
TRBD2,TRBV11-1,NA,TRBJ2-3,TGTGCCAGCAGCTCCGGACTAGCGGGGAGCTACACAGATACGCAGTATTTT,CASSSGLAGSYTDTQYF
NA,TRBV7-8,once,TRBJ2-3,TGTGCCAGCACCCCGCCGTGGGGCGAGACAGATACGCAGTATTTT,CASTPPWGETDTQYF
NA,TRBV6-6,NA,TRBJ1-5,TGTGCCAGCAGTAAGGGACACAGTAGCAATCAGCCCCAGCATTTT,CASSKGHSSNQPQHF
NA,TRBV20-1,few,TRBJ2-7,TGCAGTGCTTTGACAGGCTACGAGCAGTACTTC,CSALTGYEQYF
TRBD2,TRBV5-4,NA,TRBJ2-1,TGTGCCAGCAGCTTCAAGCGGGAGGTTTACAATGAGCAGTTCTTC,CASSFKREVYNEQFF
TRBD2,TRBV5-1,few,TRBJ2-3,TGCGCCAGCAGCCGCTCAAGCGGGAGTTCTGCAGATACGCAGTATTTT,CASSRSSGSSADTQYF
NA,TRBV5-8,NA,TRBJ2-3,TGTGCCAGCAGCTCGACACTAGCAGGTGGGGTTTGGACAGATACGCAGTATTTT,CASSSTLAGGVWTDTQYF
NA,TRBV7-6,NA,TRBJ2-5,TGTGCCAGCAGCATGACAGGGCGGGGGGAGACCCAGTACTTC,CASSMTGRGETQYF
NA,TRBV5-6,NA,TRBJ1-2,TGTGCCAGCAGCTTCAATAGTGGCTATGGCTACACCTTC,CASSFNSGYGYTF
NA,TRBV7-9,once,TRBJ2-7,TGTGCCAGCAGCTTAGAGTCAGGGGGGATCTCCTACGAGCAGTACTTC,CASSLESGGISYEQYF
NA,TRBV27,NA,TRBJ2-7,TGTGCCAGCAGTCCGGGACACAGGACGGGATCCTACGAGCAGTACTTC,CASSPGHRTGSYEQYF
TRBD2,TRBV27,NA,TRBJ2-1,TGTGCCAGCATTCCCGCGGGACTAGCGGGAACATATGAGCAGTTCTTC,CASIPAGLAGTYEQFF
TRBD2,TRBV5-1,NA,TRBJ2-5,TGCGCCAGCAGCCCTGGACCCCGGGGGGGGACCCAAGAGACCCAGTACTTC,CASSPGPRGGTQETQYF
NA,TRBV28,NA,TRBJ2-3,TGTGCCAGCAGTTTTGTAGCGGGCACAGATACGCAGTATTTT,CASSFVAGTDTQYF
TRBD2,TRBV19,NA,TRBJ2-4,TGTGCCAGTACCATAGCGGGGGGGCGAAAAGGAGACATTCAGTACTTC,CASTIAGGRKGDIQYF
TRBD2,TRBV27,NA,TRBJ2-2,TGTGCCAGCATCGGGACTAGCGGAGCCGGGGAGCTGTTTTTT,CASIGTSGAGELFF
NA,TRBV27,NA,TRBJ2-7,TGTGCCAGCAGTTTAGTCCAGGGGTCAGCCTACGAGCAGTACTTC,CASSLVQGSAYEQYF
TRBD1,TRBV27,NA,TRBJ1-1,TGTGCCAGCAGTTCCGGACAGGGGATGAACACTGAAGCTTTCTTT,CASSSGQGMNTEAFF
TRBD2,TRBV7-2,NA,TRBJ2-7,TGTGCCAGCAGCTTGAGGCTAGCGGACTACGAGCAGTACTTC,CASSLRLADYEQYF
TRBD1,TRBV9,few,TRBJ1-1,TGTGCCAGCAGCGGGGACAGGGCTCTTGAAGCTTTCTTT,CASSGDRALEAFF
NA,TRBV4-1,once,TRBJ2-7,TGCGCCAGCAGCCCTACAGGCTACGAGCAGTACTTC,CASSPTGYEQYF
NA,TRBV7-3,NA,TRBJ2-7,TGTGCCAGCAGCTTAAGGTCGGACGAGCAGTACTTC,CASSLRSDEQYF
NA,TRBV5-6,NA,TRBJ2-1,TGTGCCAGCAGCTTGTCACGGGGTCGATCCTACAATGAGCAGTTCTTC,CASSLSRGRSYNEQFF
NA,TRBV4-1,NA,TRBJ2-5,TGCGCCAGCAGCCGAAGGGTAATATCCCAAGAGACCCAGTACTTC,CASSRRVISQETQYF
NA,TRBV5-1,NA,TRBJ2-3,TGCGCCAGCAGCTTGGCCCAAGCGGCCCTCACAGATACGCAGTATTTT,CASSLAQAALTDTQYF
TRBD2,TRBV15,NA,TRBJ2-1,TGTGCCACCAGCGGACCGTATGCGGGGGGTGAGCAGTTCTTC,CATSGPYAGGEQFF
NA,TRBV15,NA,TRBJ1-1,TGTGCCACCAGCAGAGATCAGGGAAGGTACACTGAAGCTTTCTTT,CATSRDQGRYTEAFF
NA,TRBV5-1,NA,TRBJ2-4,TGCGCCAGCAGCTTATTGCAGGGTAGGAACATTCAGTACTTC,CASSLLQGRNIQYF
TRBD2,TRBV9,NA,TRBJ2-2,TGTGCCAGCAGCGACCCTAGCGGGGGGGCCCCCACCGGGGAGCTGTTTTTT,CASSDPSGGAPTGELFF
NA,TRBV11-3,NA,TRBJ2-7,TGTGCCAGCAGCTCCCTGCCAGGGGAGCAGTACTTC,CASSSLPGEQYF
TRBD1,TRBV7-9,NA,TRBJ2-7,TGTGCCAGCAGCTCAGCCGGGACAGGGCTCTACGAGCAGTACTTC,CASSSAGTGLYEQYF
NA,TRBV30,NA,TRBJ1-4,TGTGCCTGGAGTCCCTACAGGGAACGAGTCGAAAAACTGTTTTTT,CAWSPYRERVEKLFF
TRBD2,TRBV7-7,NA,TRBJ2-1,TGTGCCAGCAGCCCCGTTCGCGGGAGCTCCTACAATGAGCAGTTCTTC,CASSPVRGSSYNEQFF
TRBD2,TRBV10-2,NA,TRBJ2-3,TGCGCCAGCGGGGGGGGACTACAGACGCAGTATTTT,CASGGGLQTQYF
NA,TRBV27,NA,TRBJ2-2,TGTGCCAGCAGTTTACTTAGGTTGAACACCGGGGAGCTGTTTTTT,CASSLLRLNTGELFF
NA,TRBV29-1,once,TRBJ1-2,TGCAGCGTTGAGGGGGACACTAGCGGCTATGGCTACACCTTC,CSVEGDTSGYGYTF
NA,TRBV5-6,many,TRBJ1-1,TGTGCCAGCAGTTCAGGGCTTCACACTGAAGCTTTCTTT,CASSSGLHTEAFF
NA,TRBV13,NA,TRBJ2-3,TGTGCCAGCAGCTTAGGGGAAGGGGACACAGATACGCAGTATTTT,CASSLGEGDTDTQYF
NA,TRBV5-4,NA,TRBJ2-2,TGTGCCAGCAGCTTAGAACCGATCACCGGGGAGCTGTTTTTT,CASSLEPITGELFF
NA,TRBV5-4,NA,TRBJ2-7,TGTGCCAGCACCGACAGTTACGAGCAGTACTTC,CASTDSYEQYF
NA,TRBV7-9,NA,TRBJ1-2,TGTGCCACTATCAGGGTGGACTATGGCTACACCTTC,CATIRVDYGYTF
TRBD1,TRBV25-1,NA,TRBJ1-4,TGTGCCAGCACCCCGGGACAGGGTCTAGAAAAACTGTTTTTT,CASTPGQGLEKLFF
TRBD2,TRBV4-2,NA,TRBJ2-5,TGTGCCAGCAGCCAGACCCGGGGCGGGGGGGCCGTTGAGACCCAGTACTTC,CASSQTRGGGAVETQYF
NA,TRBV7-3,once,TRBJ2-3,TGTGCCAGCAGCTTAACAGGGGGCGGGGCAGATACGCAGTATTTT,CASSLTGGGADTQYF
NA,TRBV7-2,NA,TRBJ2-2,TGTGCCAGCAGCTTAGCGGAGCGTACCGGGGAGCTGTTTTTT,CASSLAERTGELFF
TRBD2,TRBV16,NA,TRBJ2-7,TGTGCCAGCAGCCAATCGGGGCTAGCGGGGGACCACGAGCAGTACTTC,CASSQSGLAGDHEQYF
NA,TRBV9,NA,TRBJ2-1,TGTGCCAGCAGCGTAGGAAGCGGGAATGAGCAGTTCTTC,CASSVGSGNEQFF
TRBD1,TRBV14,NA,TRBJ2-6,TGTGCCAGCAGCCTCCCCGGGACAGGGGAGACTGGGGCCAACGTCCTGACTTTC,CASSLPGTGETGANVLTF
TRBD1,TRBV9,NA,TRBJ1-4,TGTGCCAGCAGCCCTACAGGGGATAATGAAAAACTGTTTTTT,CASSPTGDNEKLFF
TRBD1,TRBV10-3,NA,TRBJ1-5,TGTGCCATCAGTGAACAGGGGGACCAGCCCCAGCATTTT,CAISEQGDQPQHF
NA,TRBV5-4,once,TRBJ2-1,TGTGCCAGCAGCTTGGGGATTAGCGGCTACAATGAGCAGTTCTTC,CASSLGISGYNEQFF
TRBD1,TRBV10-3,NA,TRBJ1-2,TGTGCCACCCGGGACAGCCAGAACTATGGCTACACCTTC,CATRDSQNYGYTF
NA,TRBV4-3,NA,TRBJ2-7,TGCGCCAGCAGCCAAGCGGCCAGAGGCCGTATAGACGAGCAGTACTTC,CASSQAARGRIDEQYF
TRBD1,TRBV10-2,few,TRBJ2-7,TGCGCCAGCAGTGTGGCGACAGGGACCTACGAGCAGTACTTC,CASSVATGTYEQYF
NA,TRBV6-6,NA,TRBJ1-4,TGTGCCAGCAGTTATGGGTCAACTAATGAAAAACTGTTTTTT,CASSYGSTNEKLFF
TRBD2,TRBV27,NA,TRBJ2-7,TGTGCCAGCAGTCCGCTAGCGGGGGGCTACGAGCAGTACTTC,CASSPLAGGYEQYF